This is a list of T cell receptor beta chains from one sample in a study of T cell responses to AZD1222 COVID-19 vaccine. Data came from immunoSEQ multiplex PCR; TCRdb stores just in-frame clones and leaves some out. The sample has some 120,000 clones; about 91% are singletons. The starting material was peripheral blood, obtained on day 0 of AZD1222 vaccination. The origin of the receptors is an adult in good health. The CDR3 runs from the conserved cysteine through the conserved F or W. Each record gives: V gene, J gene, clone size, D gene, CDR3 DNA, CDR3 protein. A D gene is named only where the DNA matches it firmly. Rows give clone size only sometimes, using once, few, many, or a class for an expanded clone.

TRBV4-3	TRBJ2-1	.	.	TGCGCCAGCAGCGGGACGAGCGAATACAATGAGCAGTTCTTC	CASSGTSEYNEQFF
TRBV18	TRBJ1-1	.	.	TGTGCCAGCTCACCGAGGGGAGGAGACACTGAAGCTTTCTTT	CASSPRGGDTEAFF
TRBV21-1	TRBJ2-1	.	.	TGTGCCAGCAGCACACAACGGGCGGGAGAAAGAAATGAGCAGTTCTTC	CASSTQRAGERNEQFF
TRBV27	TRBJ2-6	once	TRBD2	TGTGCCAGCAGTTTTAGCGGGTGGGAGTCTGGGGCCAACGTCCTGACTTTC	CASSFSGWESGANVLTF
TRBV5-1	TRBJ1-6	once	.	TGCGCCAGCAGCCCAAACACTGGGGATTCACCCCTCCACTTT	CASSPNTGDSPLHF
TRBV27	TRBJ2-7	once	TRBD1	TGTGCCAGCAGTTCATATATAACAGGGGGCCGTAGATTAAAATACGAGCAGTACTTC	CASSSYITGGRRLKYEQYF
TRBV18	TRBJ2-3	.	.	TGTGCCAGCTCACAATATTACCGGGACACCCTTAGCACAGATACGCAGTATTTT	CASSQYYRDTLSTDTQYF
TRBV6-5	TRBJ1-6	.	TRBD1	TGTGCCAGCGGCTGGGACAGGGGAGTTTGGTCACCCCTCCACTTT	CASGWDRGVWSPLHF
TRBV27	TRBJ1-1	.	TRBD1	TGTGCCAGCAACCCAGGGACAGGGTTCCTCCACACTGAAGCTTTCTTT	CASNPGTGFLHTEAFF
TRBV7-9	TRBJ2-7	.	.	TGTGCCAGCAGTAGTTGGCAGTTCTACGAGCAGTACTTC	CASSSWQFYEQYF
TRBV10-2	TRBJ1-3	.	.	TGCGCCAGCAGGGTGAGGGGTAACACCATATATTTT	CASRVRGNTIYF
TRBV14	TRBJ2-7	once	.	TGTGCCAGCAGCCCCCTAGCTGGAGTGAGGTACGAGCAGTACTTC	CASSPLAGVRYEQYF
TRBV6-1	TRBJ1-2	.	.	TGTGCCAGCAGTGAAACAGGGACGGGCTACACCTTC	CASSETGTGYTF
TRBV7-6	TRBJ2-7	few	TRBD2	TGTGCCAGCAGTTTTAAATTACTAGCGGAGCCCTACGAGCAGTACTTC	CASSFKLLAEPYEQYF
TRBV3-1/TRBV3-2	TRBJ2-1	.	.	TGTGCCAGCAGCCATGGCGGATTTTACAATGAGCAGTTCTTC	CASSHGGFYNEQFF
TRBV19	TRBJ1-2	few	.	TGTGCCAGTAGCCGGGGAGACTATGGCTACACCTTC	CASSRGDYGYTF
TRBV27	TRBJ1-1	.	.	TGTGCCAGCAGTTTTTGGGGGGAGGACACTGAAGCTTTCTTT	CASSFWGEDTEAFF
TRBV19	TRBJ2-7	.	.	TGTGCCAGTAGTACACAGCGGGACACTCCCTACGAGCAGTACTTC	CASSTQRDTPYEQYF
TRBV12-3/TRBV12-4	TRBJ1-2	.	.	TGTGCCAGCACCGGGACGGTCTATGGCTACACCTTC	CASTGTVYGYTF
TRBV5-4	TRBJ2-1	.	.	TGTGCCAGCAGCTTGTCGGGACTCCACTTCAATGAGCAGTTCTTC	CASSLSGLHFNEQFF
TRBV30	TRBJ1-5	once	TRBD1	TGTGCCTGGAGTTCGGGACAGAGAAACTATAGCAATCAGCCCCAGCATTTT	CAWSSGQRNYSNQPQHF
TRBV10-3	TRBJ1-1	.	.	TGTGCCATCAGACCCTCTCGGGATGAGCTCTTCCGCGTATTCTTT	CAIRPSRDELFRVFF
TRBV6-5	TRBJ1-2	.	.	TGTGCCAGCAGTTACTCGTTCGGGGGGGACTATGGCTACACCTTC	CASSYSFGGDYGYTF
TRBV7-6	TRBJ1-3	few	.	TGTGCCAGCAGCTTAGGGCGGGGGGCGCACGGAAACACCATATATTTT	CASSLGRGAHGNTIYF
TRBV7-9	TRBJ2-5	.	TRBD2	TGTGCCAGCAGCTTTACGACTAGCGGGAGCTGGGAGACCCAGTACTTC	CASSFTTSGSWETQYF
TRBV5-5	TRBJ2-7	.	.	TGTGCCAGCAGCTTTCCGGGACACATCTACGAGCAGTACTTC	CASSFPGHIYEQYF
TRBV19	TRBJ2-7	.	.	TGTGCCAGTAAAGATACGGGACTGTCCGACTACGAGCAGTACTTC	CASKDTGLSDYEQYF
TRBV9	TRBJ2-3	.	.	TGTGCCAGCAGCGTAGCGGGAGCCAGCACAGATACGCAGTATTTT	CASSVAGASTDTQYF
TRBV6-5	TRBJ2-7	.	.	TGTGCCACGGGCCGGCATGGGAGGGAGCAGTACTTC	CATGRHGREQYF
TRBV7-8	TRBJ2-6	.	.	TGTGCCAGCAGCTTAGATTCCGGGGCCAACGTCCTGACTTTC	CASSLDSGANVLTF
TRBV5-1	TRBJ2-1	.	TRBD1	TGCGCCAGCAGACCCCCGGGACAGCGGACCAATGAGCAGTTCTTC	CASRPPGQRTNEQFF
TRBV4-1	TRBJ1-6	.	.	TGCGCCAGCAGCCCCCAGGGGAGGAGCTATAATTCACCCCTCCACTTT	CASSPQGRSYNSPLHF
TRBV19	TRBJ1-5	.	.	TGTGCCAGTAGTACGGACAGCGCCTATCAGCCCCAGCATTTT	CASSTDSAYQPQHF
TRBV6-5	TRBJ2-7	.	.	TGTGCCAGCAGGACCCGGGGTGGTTTCTACGAGCAGTACTTC	CASRTRGGFYEQYF
TRBV7-2	TRBJ1-5	once	.	TGTGCCAGCAGCGGGGCCTCAAGTAATCAGCCCCAGCATTTT	CASSGASSNQPQHF
TRBV6-1	TRBJ2-1	.	.	TGTGCCAGCAGTGAAGTCGGAGATGAGCAGTTCTTC	CASSEVGDEQFF
TRBV11-2	TRBJ2-7	.	TRBD2	TGTGCCAGCAGCTTAAGACTAGCGGGAAGTGAGCAGTACTTC	CASSLRLAGSEQYF
TRBV24-1	TRBJ2-1	once	TRBD2	TGTGCCACCAGCCCCACTAGCGGGATAGTCGATGAGCAGTTCTTC	CATSPTSGIVDEQFF
TRBV5-1	TRBJ1-2	.	.	TGCGCCAGCAGCTTGAGAGGGGAGAATGGCTACACCTTC	CASSLRGENGYTF
TRBV9	TRBJ1-1	once	.	TGTGCCAGCAGCCTGAACAGGGCCGACACTGAAGCTTTCTTT	CASSLNRADTEAFF
TRBV5-1	TRBJ2-3	.	TRBD1	TGCGCCAGCAGCTTGGGTACAGGGGTAGATACGCAGTATTTT	CASSLGTGVDTQYF
TRBV6-5	TRBJ1-2	.	TRBD1	TGTGCCAGCAGTCTACAGGGGTTTGGCTACACCTTC	CASSLQGFGYTF
TRBV27	TRBJ1-1	once	TRBD1	TGTGCCAGCAGTCCCGGGACAGGAATGAACACTGAAGCTTTCTTT	CASSPGTGMNTEAFF
TRBV29-1	TRBJ1-1	.	TRBD1	TGCAGCGTTATTAGGACAGGGGAGAACACTGAAGCTTTCTTT	CSVIRTGENTEAFF
TRBV2	TRBJ1-5	.	.	TGTGCCAGCACTCGGAGGCACAATCAGCCCCAGCATTTT	CASTRRHNQPQHF
TRBV9	TRBJ2-2	.	.	TGTGCCAGCAGCGTAGCACGGGGCGGGGAGCTGTTTTTT	CASSVARGGELFF
TRBV19	TRBJ1-2	once	.	TGTGCCAGTAGTCTGGGAATTCCCTCGGCTAACTATGGCTACACCTTC	CASSLGIPSANYGYTF
TRBV7-2	TRBJ1-2	.	.	TGTGCCAGCAGCCCCGGACAGACTGGCTACACCTTC	CASSPGQTGYTF
TRBV6-5	TRBJ1-3	.	.	TGTGCCAGCAGAAATCTCAACACCATATATTTT	CASRNLNTIYF
TRBV19	TRBJ1-3	.	.	TGTGCCAGTCGATCTCTCTCTGGAAACACCATATATTTT	CASRSLSGNTIYF
TRBV5-6	TRBJ2-7	.	TRBD1	TGTGCCAGCAGCGGACAGGGCTACGAGCAGTACTTC	CASSGQGYEQYF
TRBV6-5	TRBJ2-7	.	TRBD1	TGTGCCAGCAGTTCCGGACAGGGTGAGGGAGGCGAGCAGTACTTC	CASSSGQGEGGEQYF
TRBV10-3	TRBJ1-6	.	.	TGTGCCACGGGGGTCTCCTATAATTCACCCCTCCACTTT	CATGVSYNSPLHF
TRBV30	TRBJ2-3	.	.	TGTGCCTGGAGTTCTGGGAGTATCACAGATACGCAGTATTTT	CAWSSGSITDTQYF
TRBV9	TRBJ2-7	.	.	TGTGCCAGCAGCGTAGACGTATTCTCCTACGAGCAGTACTTC	CASSVDVFSYEQYF
TRBV10-3	TRBJ2-7	.	TRBD2	TGTGCCAGCGAACACGGGACTAGCGGGAGTAATTTTGGCGAGCAGTACTTC	CASEHGTSGSNFGEQYF
TRBV7-2	TRBJ1-3	.	TRBD1	TGTGCCAGCAGCTTAAACAGGGGAGACACCATATATTTT	CASSLNRGDTIYF
TRBV7-2	TRBJ2-7	.	TRBD2	TGTGCCAGCAGCTCCCTAGCGGGAGGCCCCTACGAGCAGTACTTC	CASSSLAGGPYEQYF
TRBV20-1	TRBJ1-5	.	TRBD1	TGCAGTGCTAGTCAGGCAGGGGGTTTTGGCAATCAGCCCCAGCATTTT	CSASQAGGFGNQPQHF